This TCR beta chain was profiled in a study of blood T cell repertoires in COVID-19 (TCRdb year 2020). Some background on the complete study: Collaborator samples came from the United States, Italy and Spain and covered acute and convalescent phases of COVID-19. The material from the prospective study consisted of cDNA or gDNA derived from T cells, B-cell-depleted T cells, or PBMCs. Deeply sampled blood TCRbeta repertoires from subjects exposed to, actively infected with, or recovered from COVID-19 were included in the dataset. The repertoires were made available in a free public database intended to serve as a resource for research on the immune response to SARS-CoV-2. Samples came from the ongoing ImmuneRACE study (first 160 participants) plus 1,254 subjects from 6 global collaborators. Sample metadata almost always included a de-identified subject ID, COVID-19 status, age in years and sex. Where available, HLA class I and class II types were taken from metadata supplied by the sample provider and were not determined by assay-based typing.

The trim is 2 bases for V and 5 bases for J, with a gap of 10 bases between the germline ends. Measured from the cysteine to the phenylalanine, the CDR3 is 13 residues long. The read is trimmed to its CDR3 DNA, 39 bases read in frame from base 1. CDR1 and CDR2, looked up from the germline V gene (reference sequence), are PRHDT and FYEKMQ. General conclusions and limits of the study: Clinical and demographic metadata were provided uncurated, with the amount varying by source and participant.

Concerning this clone: Its antigen remains undetermined. The input lacks base qualities; no much larger clone sits a single base away.

TCRbeta CDR3 regions were amplified from genomic DNA by means of the immunoSEQ Assay, a bias-controlled multiplex PCR. Per the original workflow: The number of nucleated cells in each sample was estimated by amplification of reference gene primers within the assay. To quantify the absolute abundance of each unique TCRbeta CDR3 rearrangement, sequence reads were collapsed and filtered. For each sample, productive Simpson clonality was calculated as the square root of Simpson's diversity index over productive rearrangements. TCRdb mirrors the immuneACCESS table, restricted to in-frame sequences. Some clones are absent from its copies; in checked studies, under half trace to an unresolved V gene, and the reason for the others is unknown. Clone size and the V and J calls come from that table; the DNA yielded D and trimming. Counted in this sample were hundreds of thousands of clones; about 85% of them appeared once. The ten top clones hold just over 8% of the sample.

Participants in the prospective study were aged roughly 18 to 89 years, lived in some 24 United States geographic areas, and enrolled through a virtual design. Cohort assignment in the prospective study relied on participant-reported clinical history from a screening survey and a study questionnaire. Recovered participants in ImmuneRACE Cohort 3 were defined by two consecutive negative NP/OP PCR tests, clearance by a healthcare professional, or resolution of symptoms. Mobile phlebotomists in the prospective study collected whole blood, serum and a nasopharyngeal or oropharyngeal swab from every participant. Over a roughly 2-month period, participants in the prospective study had the option of providing additional blood draws and questionnaires. Before DNA extraction, blood samples from the prospective study were shipped at room temperature or frozen.

The sequence joins TRBV13 to TRBJ2-7; the best D guess is TRBD1, with 6 bases matching. This receptor was obtained from a woman aged 55-70 years who had recovered from COVID-19. Sequenced material: PBMCs or T cells enriched from blood (not recorded which). The bases read TGTGCCAGCAGCTTAACCCCAGGGGACGAGCAGTACTTC. Translated, this gives CASSLTPGDEQYF.